This TCR beta chain is from a study of graft-versus-host responses after intestinal transplantation. Overall study context: Every one of the recipients received anti-thymocyte globulin induction and afterwards took tacrolimus and steroids for around 3 years. General study results and limits: Allografts from individuals with graft-donor T cell macrochimerism displayed high graft-versus-host to host-versus-graft clonal ratios. Early post-transplant falls in HvG clones accompanied the peak levels of circulating GvH clones.

Lamina propria and intraepithelial lymphocytes were released by processing graft tissue. A word on this clone: Its antigen remains unknown.

TCRdb's table, derived via immunoSEQ multiplex PCR, lists solely in-frame clones and lacks some. Seen here are tens of thousands of clones, 87% observed once, and the top ten hold about 20%. In germline, CDR1 is MNHNY, CDR2 SVGAGI (reference sequence). V lost 0 bases, J lost 2 bases, and 5 bases lay in between. The CDR3 is 13 residues long. This TCR was sampled from a human patient who received an intestinal transplant, so some T cells may come from the graft donor. The sequences come from ileum tissue, collected 200 to 210 days after intestinal transplant. The chain couples TRBV6-6 to TRBJ2-7; no clear D. CDR3 in DNA: TGTGCCAGCAGTTACTCGTCCCCCTACGAGCAGTACTTC. It translates to CASSYSSPYEQYF.